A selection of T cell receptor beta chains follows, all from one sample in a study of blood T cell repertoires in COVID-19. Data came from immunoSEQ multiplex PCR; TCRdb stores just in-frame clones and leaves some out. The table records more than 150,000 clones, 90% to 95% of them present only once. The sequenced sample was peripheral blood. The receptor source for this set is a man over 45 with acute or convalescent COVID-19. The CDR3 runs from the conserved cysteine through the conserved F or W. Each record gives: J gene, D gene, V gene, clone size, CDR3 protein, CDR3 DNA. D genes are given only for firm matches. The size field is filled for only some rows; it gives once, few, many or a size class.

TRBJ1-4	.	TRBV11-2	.	CASSLVAGATNEKLFF	TGTGCCAGCAGCTTAGTTGCAGGGGCAACTAATGAAAAACTGTTTTTT
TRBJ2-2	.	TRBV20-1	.	CSAKNTGELFF	TGCAGTGCCAAGAACACCGGGGAGCTGTTTTTT
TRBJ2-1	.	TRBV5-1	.	CASSNDKTYNEQFF	TGCGCCAGCAGCAACGACAAGACCTACAATGAGCAGTTCTTC
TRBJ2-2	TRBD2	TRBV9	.	CASSVEAGSNTGELFF	TGTGCCAGCAGCGTAGAAGCGGGATCGAACACCGGGGAGCTGTTTTTT
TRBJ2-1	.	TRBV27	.	CASSLLAANEQFF	TGTGCCAGCAGTTTGCTGGCTGCTAATGAGCAGTTCTTC
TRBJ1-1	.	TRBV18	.	CASSKDSPAFF	TGTGCCAGCTCAAAGGACAGCCCAGCTTTCTTT
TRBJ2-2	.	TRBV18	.	CASSPQSSVNTGELFF	TGTGCCAGCTCACCACAATCTAGCGTGAACACCGGGGAGCTGTTTTTT
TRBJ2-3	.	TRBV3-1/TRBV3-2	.	CASSRGTVSTDTQYF	TGTGCCAGCAGCCGCGGGACAGTTAGCACAGATACGCAGTATTTT
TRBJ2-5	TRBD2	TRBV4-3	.	CASSQGGAGGLLETQYF	TGCGCCAGCAGCCAAGGGGGCGCGGGGGGGCTTTTGGAGACCCAGTACTTC
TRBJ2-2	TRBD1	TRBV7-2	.	CASSLRTGGTSGELFF	TGTGCCAGCAGCTTACGTACAGGGGGCACTTCCGGGGAGCTGTTTTTT
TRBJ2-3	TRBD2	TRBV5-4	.	CASSQGLAGSDTQYF	TGTGCCAGCAGCCAGGGACTAGCGGGGTCTGATACGCAGTATTTT
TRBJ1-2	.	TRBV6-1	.	CASSESTQERYTF	TGTGCCAGCAGTGAATCGACCCAGGAACGATACACCTTC
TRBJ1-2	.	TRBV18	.	CASSPNSGLNNYGYTF	TGTGCCAGCTCACCTAACTCAGGTTTAAATAACTATGGCTACACCTTC
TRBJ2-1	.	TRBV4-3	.	CASSAIDRTDNEQFF	TGCGCCAGCAGCGCCATTGATCGGACAGACAATGAGCAGTTCTTC
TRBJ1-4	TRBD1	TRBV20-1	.	CSASRTGRSEKLFF	TGCAGTGCTAGTCGGACAGGGAGGAGCGAAAAACTGTTTTTT
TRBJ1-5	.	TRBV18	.	CASSLTPTRGDSNQPQHF	TGTGCCAGCTCACTCACCCCAACCAGGGGCGATAGCAATCAGCCCCAGCATTTT
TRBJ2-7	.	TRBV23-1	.	CASSQRLETYEQYF	TGCGCCAGCAGTCAACGACTAGAGACCTACGAGCAGTACTTC
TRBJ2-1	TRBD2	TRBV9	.	CASSVGPGGPSDEQFF	TGTGCCAGCAGCGTAGGCCCGGGAGGGCCGTCGGATGAGCAGTTCTTC
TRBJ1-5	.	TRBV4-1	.	CASSQGGYQPQHF	TGCGCCAGCAGCCAAGGCGGGTATCAGCCCCAGCATTTT
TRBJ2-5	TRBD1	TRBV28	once	CAARDSETQYF	TGTGCCGCCCGGGACAGTGAGACCCAGTACTTC
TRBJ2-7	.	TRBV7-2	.	CASSWAGSYEQYF	TGTGCCAGCAGCTGGGCAGGTTCCTACGAGCAGTACTTC
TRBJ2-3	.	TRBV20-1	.	CSAPEADTQYF	TGCAGTGCGCCGGAGGCAGATACGCAGTATTTT
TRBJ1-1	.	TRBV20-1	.	CSARDTPESFF	TGCAGTGCTAGAGATACCCCCGAGTCTTTCTTT
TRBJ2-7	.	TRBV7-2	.	CASSPPGTILREQYF	TGTGCCAGCAGCCCCCCGGGGACAATCCTACGTGAGCAGTACTTC
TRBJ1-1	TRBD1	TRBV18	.	CASSGQTMNTEAFF	TGTGCCAGCTCGGGACAGACTATGAACACTGAAGCTTTCTTT
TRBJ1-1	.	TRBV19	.	CASSFTRGAFF	TGTGCCAGTAGTTTCACTCGGGGGGCTTTCTTT
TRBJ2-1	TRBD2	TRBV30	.	CAWKRTSGRSNEQFF	TGTGCCTGGAAGCGGACTAGCGGGAGGTCAAATGAGCAGTTCTTC
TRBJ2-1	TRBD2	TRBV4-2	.	CASSQAWTSGGANEQFF	TGTGCCAGCAGCCAAGCCTGGACTAGCGGGGGGGCTAATGAGCAGTTCTTC
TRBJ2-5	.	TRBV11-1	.	CASSSGTGVQETQYF	TGTGCCAGCAGCTCAGGGACGGGGGTACAAGAGACCCAGTACTTC
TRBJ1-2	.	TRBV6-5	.	CATSPTGGNYGYTF	TGTGCCACCTCACCAACCGGCGGGAACTATGGCTACACCTTC
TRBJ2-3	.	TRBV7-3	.	CASRPGVTQDTQYF	TGTGCCAGCAGACCGGGAGTCACGCAGGATACGCAGTATTTT
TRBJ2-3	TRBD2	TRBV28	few	CASSRSSGVRTDTQYF	TGTGCCAGCAGTAGATCGAGCGGGGTCCGGACAGATACGCAGTATTTT
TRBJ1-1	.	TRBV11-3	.	CASSLETYTEAFF	TGTGCCAGCAGCTTAGAAACATACACTGAAGCTTTCTTT
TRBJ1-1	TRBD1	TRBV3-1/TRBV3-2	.	CASSLGQGGANTEAFF	TGTGCCAGCAGCCTTGGACAGGGAGGTGCGAACACTGAAGCTTTCTTT
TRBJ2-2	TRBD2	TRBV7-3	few	CASSLIAGVVAGELFF	TGTGCCAGCAGCTTAATAGCGGGAGTGGTAGCCGGGGAGCTGTTTTTT
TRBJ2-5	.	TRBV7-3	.	CASSLRGGAGETQYF	TGTGCCAGCAGCTTACGTGGGGGGGCAGGAGAGACCCAGTACTTC
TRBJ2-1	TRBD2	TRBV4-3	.	CASSQSGLAGGHYNEQFF	TGCGCCAGCAGCCAATCCGGACTAGCGGGGGGTCACTACAATGAGCAGTTCTTC
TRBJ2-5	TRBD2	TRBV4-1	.	CASSQEAGGGETQYF	TGCGCCAGCAGCCAAGAAGCGGGGGGCGGGGAGACCCAGTACTTC
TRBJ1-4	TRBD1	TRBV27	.	CASSLPTGQGAPDEKLFF	TGTGCCAGCAGTTTACCAACGGGACAGGGGGCCCCTGATGAAAAACTGTTTTTT
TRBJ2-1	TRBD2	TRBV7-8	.	CASSLKGTSGGTSYNEQFF	TGTGCCAGCAGCTTAAAAGGGACTAGCGGGGGGACCTCCTACAATGAGCAGTTCTTC
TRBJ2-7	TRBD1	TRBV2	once	CASSRQGGSSYEQYF	TGTGCCAGCAGTCGACAGGGGGGAAGCTCCTACGAGCAGTACTTC
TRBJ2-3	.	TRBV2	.	CASSGIRGTDTQYF	TGTGCCAGCAGTGGTATCAGGGGAACAGATACGCAGTATTTT
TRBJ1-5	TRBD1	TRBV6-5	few	CASRGDRAGSQPQHF	TGTGCCAGCAGGGGCGACAGGGCGGGTAGCCAGCCCCAGCATTTT
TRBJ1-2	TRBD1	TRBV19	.	CASSIFIVRDSYGYTF	TGTGCCAGTAGTATTTTTATTGTGAGGGACAGCTATGGCTACACCTTC
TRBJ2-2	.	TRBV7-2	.	CASSLAQTGELFF	TGTGCCAGCAGCTTAGCACAGACCGGGGAGCTGTTTTTT
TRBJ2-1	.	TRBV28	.	CASSGLILYNEQFF	TGTGCCAGCAGCGGACTGATCCTTTACAATGAGCAGTTCTTC
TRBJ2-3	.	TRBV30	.	CAWQTAGDTQYF	TGTGCCTGGCAGACAGCTGGGGATACGCAGTATTTT
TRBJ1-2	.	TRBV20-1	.	CSASPDSYRGYTF	TGCAGTGCTAGTCCGGACAGCTACAGGGGCTACACCTTC
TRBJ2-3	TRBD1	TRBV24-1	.	CATPGGTANTDTQYF	TGTGCCACCCCGGGTGGGACAGCAAACACAGATACGCAGTATTTT
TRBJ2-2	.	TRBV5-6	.	CASSLGPGNTGELFF	TGTGCCAGCAGCTTGGGTCCGGGGAACACCGGGGAGCTGTTTTTT
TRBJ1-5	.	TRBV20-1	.	CSASPGVDNQPQHF	TGCAGTGCTAGTCCAGGGGTGGACAATCAGCCCCAGCATTTT
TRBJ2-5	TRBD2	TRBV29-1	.	CSVDPGQAGETQYF	TGCAGCGTTGACCCAGGGCAAGCGGGGGAGACCCAGTACTTC
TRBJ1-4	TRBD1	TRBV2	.	CASSQDRGGEKLFF	TGTGCCAGCAGTCAGGACAGGGGCGGAGAAAAACTGTTTTTT
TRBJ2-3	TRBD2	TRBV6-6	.	CASSYGGVGSDTQYF	TGTGCCAGCAGTTACGGGGGGGTGGGTTCAGATACGCAGTATTTT
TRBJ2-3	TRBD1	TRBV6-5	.	CASTPGQGYTDTQYF	TGTGCCAGCACCCCAGGACAGGGATACACAGATACGCAGTATTTT
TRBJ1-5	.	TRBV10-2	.	CASSDRSGVGQPQHF	TGCGCCAGCAGTGACCGGTCAGGGGTGGGCCAGCCCCAGCATTTT
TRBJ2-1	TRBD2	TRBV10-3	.	CAISEPIASGTSGTREQFF	TGTGCCATCAGTGAGCCAATCGCATCCGGGACTAGCGGAACCCGTGAGCAGTTCTTC